Here is one T cell receptor beta chain with its context. Its antigen is unidentified. The data were obtained in a study of PD-1 blockade in classical Hodgkin lymphoma. Study-wide points: Whoever responded completely had baseline diversity much like that seen in newly diagnosed patients.

V lost 4 bases to trimming and J lost 7 bases, with 26 bases between them. Per germline, CDR1 KGHSH and CDR2 LQKENI. CDR3 length: 18 residues. Sequenced by immunoSEQ multiplex PCR; TCRdb stores in-frame clones only, minus some. The top ten hold just under 2% of the sample, which has about 94,000 clones, around 93% seen once. Time point of the sample: cycle 4 day 1 (C4D1), after more than five weeks of nivolumab. There was relapse after autologous stem cell transplantation in every patient, and there was variation in brentuximab vedotin exposure. This sequence originates from a human donor with classical Hodgkin lymphoma. V is TRBV18 and J is TRBJ1-3, with D hard to call. The input for sequencing was peripheral blood mononuclear cells (PBMCs), taken before the fourth cycle of nivolumab. The CDR3 nucleotides are TGTGCCAGCTCACAAAGGATGGGCCTAGGGCCAGTCCCTAACACCATATATTTT. Its protein is CASSQRMGLGPVPNTIYF.